This T cell receptor beta chain came from a study of human T cells and chemical hapten exposure. Study details: The scalp of each patient received a weekly diphenylcyclopropenone dose for the full roughly 24-week study.

Time point indicated: pre-sensitization, week 0. Treatment noted: therapeutic diphenylcyclopropenone sensitization with weekly scalp DPC. This clonotype came up a few times. Looked up from germline, CDR1 is SGHNT and CDR2 is YYREEE (reference sequence). V lost 0 bases and J 6 bases, leaving 16 bases between the germline ends. The CDR3 totals 15 residues. Single cDNA molecules in the library carried unique molecular identifiers attached during preparation. Using its own MiXCR run on the RACE reads, TCRdb lists one record per CDR3 protein. The data show some 300,000 distinct CDR3 sequences, with 5.5% seen just once and about 7.7% held by the top ten.

Here the sequenced sample was whole blood, taken in connection with sensitization to the hapten diphenylcyclopropenone (DPC). This sequence originates from a young woman with alopecia areata. Some clones in this sample may be carry-over from other donors' samples. J is TRBJ2-7 and V is TRBV5-4, with D hard to call. CDR3 DNA sequence: TGTGCCAGCAGCTTGGGTGGCAGGTCCGGCGGCGAGCAGTACTTC. It yields the protein CASSLGGRSGGEQYF.